A selection of T cell receptor beta chains follows, all from one sample in a study of metastatic and nonmetastatic thyroid tumors. TCRdb re-called the PCR reads with MiXCR. The sample shows roughly 16,000 clones, 20% to 30% of them seen only once. The sample taken for sequencing was adjacent normal tissue. All receptors come from a female donor with papillary thyroid cancer or a benign thyroid nodule (not recorded which). Some clones in this sample may be carry-over from other donors' samples. The CDR3 runs from the conserved cysteine through the conserved F or W. A D gene is named only where the DNA matches it firmly. Not all rows give a size; the values are once, few, many and, for expanded clones, a class.

V gene: TRBV29-1; J gene: TRBJ2-3; clone size: NA; D gene: TRBD1; CDR3 DNA: TGCAGCGTTTATGAAGTTACAGGGGGCGATTCGGACACAGATACGCAGTATTTT; CDR3 protein: CSVYEVTGGDSDTDTQYF
V gene: TRBV5-1; J gene: TRBJ1-1; clone size: NA; D gene: TRBD1; CDR3 DNA: TGCGCCAGCAGCTCTCAGGGGGCGCGGGTGAACGCTGAAGCTTTCTTT; CDR3 protein: CASSSQGARVNAEAFF
V gene: TRBV20-1; J gene: TRBJ2-1; clone size: NA; D gene: TRBD2; CDR3 DNA: TGCAGTGCCCTGAGGATAGCGGGAGCAAATGAGCAGTTCTTC; CDR3 protein: CSALRIAGANEQFF
V gene: TRBV6-1; J gene: TRBJ2-2; clone size: few; D gene: TRBD2; CDR3 DNA: TGTGCCAGCAGTGACCGGGACTACAAGAACACCGGGGAGCTGTTTTTT; CDR3 protein: CASSDRDYKNTGELFF
V gene: TRBV7-3; J gene: TRBJ2-1; clone size: many; D gene: TRBD1; CDR3 DNA: TGTGCCAGCAGCTTAAGACAGGGAACCCACAATGAGCAGTTCTTC; CDR3 protein: CASSLRQGTHNEQFF
V gene: TRBV5-1; J gene: TRBJ1-5; clone size: few; D gene: TRBD1; CDR3 DNA: TGCGCCAGCAGCCCGCAGGGGGGGGATCAGCCCCAGCATTTT; CDR3 protein: CASSPQGGDQPQHF
V gene: TRBV28; J gene: TRBJ1-5; clone size: NA; D gene: TRBD1; CDR3 DNA: TGTGCCAGCACACAGGGGGCCTTCAATCAGCCCCAGCATTTT; CDR3 protein: CASTQGAFNQPQHF
V gene: TRBV5-1; J gene: TRBJ1-4; clone size: once; D gene: TRBD1; CDR3 DNA: TGCGCCAGCAGCTCGGAAAGGGGGCGAGAAAAACTGTTTTTT; CDR3 protein: CASSSERGREKLFF
V gene: TRBV5-1; J gene: TRBJ1-2; clone size: NA; D gene: TRBD1; CDR3 DNA: TGCGCCAGCAGTCCTTACCGGGACAGGGCCCATGGCTACACCTTC; CDR3 protein: CASSPYRDRAHGYTF
V gene: TRBV7-8; J gene: TRBJ2-7; clone size: NA; D gene: TRBD2; CDR3 DNA: TGTGCCAGCAGCTCTCTAGCGGCCTACGAGCAGTACTTC; CDR3 protein: CASSSLAAYEQYF
V gene: TRBV19; J gene: TRBJ1-1; clone size: few; D gene: NA; CDR3 DNA: TGTGCCAGTAGTATCGGACGGGCCACTGAAGCTTTCTTT; CDR3 protein: CASSIGRATEAFF